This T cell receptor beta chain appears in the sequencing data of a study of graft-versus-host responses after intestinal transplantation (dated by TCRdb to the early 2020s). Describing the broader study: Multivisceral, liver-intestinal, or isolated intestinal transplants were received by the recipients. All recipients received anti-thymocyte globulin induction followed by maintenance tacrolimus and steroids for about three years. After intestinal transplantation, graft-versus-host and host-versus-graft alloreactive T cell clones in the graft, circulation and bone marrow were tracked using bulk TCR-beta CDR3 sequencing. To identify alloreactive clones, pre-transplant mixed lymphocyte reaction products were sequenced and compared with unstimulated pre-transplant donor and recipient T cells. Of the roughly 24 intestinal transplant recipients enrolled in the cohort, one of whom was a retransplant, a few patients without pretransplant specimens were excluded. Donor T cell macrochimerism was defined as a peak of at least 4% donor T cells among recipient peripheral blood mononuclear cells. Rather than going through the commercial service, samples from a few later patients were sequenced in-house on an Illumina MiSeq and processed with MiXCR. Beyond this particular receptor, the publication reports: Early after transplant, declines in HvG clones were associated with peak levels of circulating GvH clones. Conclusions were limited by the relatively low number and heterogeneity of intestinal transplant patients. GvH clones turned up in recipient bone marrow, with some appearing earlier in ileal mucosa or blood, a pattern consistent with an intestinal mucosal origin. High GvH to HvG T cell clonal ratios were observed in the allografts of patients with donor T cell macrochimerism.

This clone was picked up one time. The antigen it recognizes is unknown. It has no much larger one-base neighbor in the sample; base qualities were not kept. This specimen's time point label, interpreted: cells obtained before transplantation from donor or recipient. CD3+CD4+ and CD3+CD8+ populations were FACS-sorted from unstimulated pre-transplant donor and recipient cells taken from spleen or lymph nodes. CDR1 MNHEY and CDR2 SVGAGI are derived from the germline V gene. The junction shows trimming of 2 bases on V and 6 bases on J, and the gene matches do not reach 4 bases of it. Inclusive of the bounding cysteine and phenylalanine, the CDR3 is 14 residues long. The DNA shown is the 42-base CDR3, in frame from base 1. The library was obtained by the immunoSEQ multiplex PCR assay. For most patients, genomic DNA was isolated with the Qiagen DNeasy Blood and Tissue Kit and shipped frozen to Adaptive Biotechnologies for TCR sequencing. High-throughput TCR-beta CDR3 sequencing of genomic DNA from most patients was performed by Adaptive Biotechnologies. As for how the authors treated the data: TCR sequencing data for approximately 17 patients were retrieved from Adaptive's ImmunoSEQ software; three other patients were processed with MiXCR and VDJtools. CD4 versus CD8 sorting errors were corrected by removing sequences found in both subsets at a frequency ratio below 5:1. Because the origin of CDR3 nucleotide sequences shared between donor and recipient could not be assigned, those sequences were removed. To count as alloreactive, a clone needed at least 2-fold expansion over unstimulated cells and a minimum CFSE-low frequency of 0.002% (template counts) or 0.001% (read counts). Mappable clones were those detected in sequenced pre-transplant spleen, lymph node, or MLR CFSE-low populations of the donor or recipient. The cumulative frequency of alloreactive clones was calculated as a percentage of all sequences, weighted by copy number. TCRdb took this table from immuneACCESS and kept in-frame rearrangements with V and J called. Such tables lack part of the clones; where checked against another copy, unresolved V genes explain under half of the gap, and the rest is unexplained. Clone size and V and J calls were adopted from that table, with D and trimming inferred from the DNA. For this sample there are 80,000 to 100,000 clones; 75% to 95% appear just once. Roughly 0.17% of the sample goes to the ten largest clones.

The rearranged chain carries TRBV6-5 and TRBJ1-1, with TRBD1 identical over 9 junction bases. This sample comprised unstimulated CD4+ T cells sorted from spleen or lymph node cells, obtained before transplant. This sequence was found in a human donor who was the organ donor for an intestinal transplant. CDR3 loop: CASSYDRGIAEAFF. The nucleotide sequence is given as TGTGCCAGCAGTTACGACAGGGGGATCGCTGAAGCTTTCTTT.